One and the same sample provided the 5 T cell receptor beta chains below, sequenced in a study of cytomegalovirus exposure and HLA in healthy donors. Researchers ran the PCR with 60 Vbeta and 13 Jbeta primers. Produced via immunoSEQ multiplex PCR; TCRdb's table is partial and in-frame only. This sample has approximately 160,000 clones, with about 85% found just once. The specimen was PBMCs. These receptors originate from a woman between 50 and 59 years old in good health and CMV-seropositive.

The rearrangement uses TRBV6-1 and TRBJ2-3, with 7 bases lining up with TRBD2. The CDR3 consists of 15 residues. Germline lookup yields CDR1 MNHNS and CDR2 SASEGT. The J segment lost 2 bases and the V segment lost 4 bases, leaving 6 bases of the junction unmatched. The CDR3 DNA follows: TGTGCCAGCAGTGTGGCAGGGAGGGACACAGATACGCAGTATTTT. Its translation: CASSVAGRDTDTQYF.

In its sample, this clone was seen a few times. J is TRBJ2-7 and V is TRBV9, with 9 bases identical to TRBD1. Germline lookup yields CDR1 SGDLS and CDR2 YYNGEE. Trimming took 4 bases from V and 5 from J; bases not matched to a gene: 22. CDR3 length equals 19 residues. CDR3 region: CASSSTRDRVPSRAHEQYF. The CDR3, as DNA: TGTGCCAGCAGCTCAACCCGGGACAGGGTGCCTTCAAGAGCACACGAGCAGTACTTC.

The chain joins TRBV7-2 to TRBJ2-5, with a tentative D call TRBD1 (6 bases). V lost 5 bases, J lost 2 bases, and 12 bases lay in between. The CDR3 consists of 14 residues. Germline V gene sequence: CDR1 SGHTA, CDR2 FQGNSA. CDR3 nucleotides: TGTGCCAGCAGCCCCGGGACACGACAAGAGACCCAGTACTTC. Encoded protein: CASSPGTRQETQYF.

The J gene is TRBJ2-1, the V gene TRBV9; 8 bases are shared with TRBD2. CDR1 and CDR2 from the germline V gene are SGDLS and YYNGEE. The V segment lost 3 bases and the J segment 12 bases; nucleotides outside the gene matches: 5. The CDR3 is 12 residues long. DNA for the CDR3: TGTGCCAGCAGCGCCCCACTAGCGGTGCAGTTCTTC. This gives the protein CASSAPLAVQFF. The full variable domain, its missing parts supplied by reference TRBV9 and TRBJ2-1, is DSGVTQTPKHLITATGQRVTLRCSPRSGDLSVYWYQQSLDQGLQFLIQYYNGEERAKGNILERFSAQQFPDLHSELNLSSLELGDSALYFCASSAPLAVQFFGPGTRLTVL.

This clone was observed a handful of times. This sequence joins TRBV19 and TRBJ1-2, with TRBD1 matching 9 bases. CDR1 and CDR2 (germline): LNHDA, SQIVND (reference sequence). The CDR3 consists of 15 residues. V gave up 5 bases and J gave up 8 bases; unmatched junction bases: 12. CDR3 nucleotides: TGTGCCAGTAGTCAGAACCGGGACAGGGTTGGCGGCTACACCTTC. This sequence encodes CASSQNRDRVGGYTF.